These 5 T cell receptor beta chains came from one sample sequenced in a study of shared clonotypes between healthy human individuals. Profiling relied on immunoSEQ multiplex PCR, and the TCRdb table lists in-frame clones only, not all of them. Here the sample spans about 2.3 million clones, 93% being singletons. Sequenced: naive CD4+ T cells from PBMCs. Subset in this sample: CD45RA+ positively selected. The receptors derive from a man between 18 and 29 years old in good health. Some clones in this sample may be carry-over from other donors' samples.

J is TRBJ2-7 and V is TRBV5-4; no definite D call. Per the germline V gene, CDR1 is SGHNT and CDR2 is YYREEE (reference sequence). The CDR3 is 12 residues long. V was pared by 4 bases and J by 11 bases, with 16 bases between. CDR3 nucleotides: TGTGCCAGCAGCGCAACAGACACGGCTGAGTACTTC. Amino acids: CASSATDTAEYF.

V is TRBV6-4 and J is TRBJ2-3; no reliable D call. The CDR3 spans 14 residues. CDR1 MRHNA and CDR2 SNTAGT come from the germline V gene. V dropped 4 bases and J dropped 6 bases, with 14 bases sitting between them. The CDR3 loop reads CASSALGMRDTQYF. The CDR3 DNA follows: TGTGCCAGCAGTGCCCTCGGCATGAGGGATACGCAGTATTTT.

The gene calls are TRBV11-2 and TRBJ2-2; 10 bases are a match to TRBD2. Germline V CDR1 and CDR2: SGHAT, FQNNGV. Trimming took 4 bases from V and 1 from J; bases not matched to a gene: 3. The CDR3 is 16 residues long. The CDR3 here is CASSSRLAGNTGELFF. CDR3 in DNA: TGTGCCAGCAGCTCCCGACTAGCGGGGAACACCGGGGAGCTGTTTTTT.

The chain joins TRBV28 to TRBJ2-3, with 12 bases lining up with TRBD1. Germline values: CDR1 MDHEN, CDR2 SYDVKM. J was trimmed by 3 bases and V by 5 bases; bases with no gene match: 9. This CDR3 comprises 17 residues. The CDR3 DNA reads TGTGCCAGCAGTACTACCGGGACAGGGGGCAGGACAGATACGCAGTATTTT. It is translated as CASSTTGTGGRTDTQYF.

This chain connects TRBV28 to TRBJ1-3, with D maybe TRBD1 (5 bases). Trimming left V 6 bases short and J 0 bases short, with 12 bases between. Looked up from germline, CDR1 is MDHEN and CDR2 is SYDVKM. This CDR3 has 15 residues. The CDR3 DNA sequence: TGTGCCAGCAGGTCCAGGGTGCGCTCTGGAAACACCATATATTTT. Protein sequence: CASRSRVRSGNTIYF.